This T cell receptor beta chain was sequenced in a study of blood T cell repertoires in COVID-19. Clones were sequenced by immunoSEQ multiplex PCR, and TCRdb holds only the in-frame ones, with some missing. This table holds around 170,000 clones, roughly 84% found once. Worth noting for this clone: In the same sample, other DNA sequences code for this CDR3.

Trimming pared 5 bases from V and 1 base from J, leaving 10 bases between. From germline, CDR1 is LNHDA and CDR2 SQIVND (reference sequence). This CDR3 contains 14 residues. The receptor was derived from a human donor in a cohort sampled during active COVID-19. Material for sequencing was peripheral blood. The gene calls are TRBV19 and TRBJ2-3, with D perhaps matching TRBD1 (7 bases). The CDR3 nucleotides are TGTGCCAGTAGTGGCAGGGGGGGCACAGATACGCAGTATTTT. Translated: CASSGRGGTDTQYF. Supplemented by reference TRBV19 and TRBJ2-3, the full variable domain reads DGGITQSPKYLFRKEGQNVTLSCEQNLNHDAMYWYRQDPGQGLRLIYYSQIVNDFQKGDIAEGYSVSREKKESFPLTVTSAQKNPTAFYLCASSGRGGTDTQYFGPGTRLTVL.